These 29 T cell receptor beta chains originate from one sample sequenced in a study of blood T cell repertoires in COVID-19. TCRdb's table, derived via immunoSEQ multiplex PCR, lists solely in-frame clones and lacks some. The sample has 150,000 to 200,000 clones; approximately 85% are singletons. Material for sequencing was peripheral blood. The receptors were gathered from a woman aged 55-70 years with acute or convalescent COVID-19.

The chain has TRBV24-1 and TRBJ1-2, with D perhaps TRBD1 (5 bases). Germline-derived CDR1 and CDR2 are KGHDR and SFDVKD. Trimming left V 4 bases short and J 8 bases short, with 16 bases between. The CDR3 is made up of 14 amino acids. For the CDR3, the DNA is TGTGCCACCAGTGACGCTACGACAGCGCAAGGCTACACCTTC. This encodes CATSDATTAQGYTF.

The gene calls are TRBV9 and TRBJ2-5, with 7 bases lining up with TRBD2. With V trimmed by 3 bases and J by 5 bases, 10 bases remained unmatched. The CDR3 extends over 15 amino acids. The germline CDR1 and CDR2 sequences are SGDLS and YYNGEE. Here the CDR3 reads CASSASGTTGETQYF. The CDR3 DNA follows: TGTGCCAGCAGCGCCTCCGGGACTACTGGGGAGACCCAGTACTTC.

J is TRBJ2-1 and V is TRBV14, with TRBD1 as a possible D gene (5 bases). Trimming took 5 bases from V and 9 from J, leaving 20 bases between them. CDR1 and CDR2 (germline): SGHDN, FVKESK. The CDR3 is 15 amino acids. CDR3 residues: CASSYRTDELSEQFF. The CDR3 region has the DNA TGTGCCAGCAGCTACAGGACGGACGAGCTTAGTGAGCAGTTCTTC.

This clone was counted a single time. The chain has TRBV28 and TRBJ2-2; TRBD2 agrees at 14 bases. This CDR3 has 17 residues. V lost 2 bases to trimming and J lost 4 bases; unmatched junction nucleotides: 3. The germline V gene encodes CDR1 MDHEN and CDR2 SYDVKM. The CDR3 reads CASSLGLAGGFTGELFF. The CDR3 nucleotides read TGTGCCAGCAGTTTAGGACTAGCGGGAGGATTCACCGGGGAGCTGTTTTTT.

The chain couples TRBV18 to TRBJ1-3; D is possibly TRBD1 (5 bases). The CDR3 length is 14 residues. V lost 3 bases and J lost 2, with 8 bases in between. The germline gives CDR1 KGHSH, CDR2 LQKENI. The CDR3 nucleotides are TGTGCCAGCTCACCCGACAGCGCTGGAAACACCATATATTTT. This translates into CASSPDSAGNTIYF. The variable domain in full, with the rest retrieved from reference TRBV18 and TRBJ1-3, is NAGVMQNPRHLVRRRGQEARLRCSPMKGHSHVYWYRQLPEEGLKFMVYLQKENIIDESGMPKERFSAEFPKEGPSILRIQQVVRGDSAAYFCASSPDSAGNTIYFGEGSWLTVV.

This rearrangement joins TRBV5-1 to TRBJ2-5; TRBD1 matches at 8 bases. The CDR3 has 17 amino acids. The V and J ends lost 1 base and 4 bases, in that order; junction bases with no gene match: 12. The germline gives CDR1 SGHRS, CDR2 YFSETQ. As DNA, the CDR3 is TGCGCCAGCAGCTTGATTGCCATGACAGGGGTTTCAGAGACCCAGTACTTC. Translated: CASSLIAMTGVSETQYF.

This chain joins TRBV3-1 (or the pseudogene TRBV3-2) and TRBJ2-5, with D possibly matching TRBD2 (6 bases). V was cut by 3 bases and J by 9 bases, with 8 bases left in between. Germline CDR1 and CDR2: LGHDT and YNNKEL (reference sequence). The CDR3 has 11 amino acids. DNA for the CDR3: TGTGCCAGCAGCCACCCGGGGGCCCAGTACTTC. This sequence encodes CASSHPGAQYF.

V is TRBV5-6 and J is TRBJ1-1; D uncertain. The germline V gene has CDR1 SGHDT and CDR2 YYEEEE. V gave up 4 bases and J gave up 0 bases, with 13 bases separating them. There are 15 residues in the CDR3. The CDR3 nucleotides are TGTGCCAGCAGCATCCGGGTCCTGATGAACACTGAAGCTTTCTTT. This translates into CASSIRVLMNTEAFF.

J is TRBJ1-5 and V is TRBV15; 7 bases match TRBD1. Germline V gene lookup returns CDR1 LNHNV and CDR2 YYDKDF (reference sequence). The CDR3 sequence is 14 residues long. V trimming: 6 bases; J trimming: 4 bases; junction bases outside the gene matches: 6. CDR3 DNA sequence: TGTGCCACCAGAACGCAGGGGGGAAATCAGCCCCAGCATTTT. Translation gives CATRTQGGNQPQHF.

This sequence joins TRBV3-1 (or the pseudogene TRBV3-2) and TRBJ1-3, with TRBD1 identical over 10 bases. V lost 2 bases to trimming and J lost 2 bases; unmatched junction nucleotides: 6. The CDR3 extends over 17 amino acids. Looked up from germline, CDR1 is LGHDT and CDR2 is YNNKEL (reference sequence). CDR3 nucleotides: TGTGCCAGCAGCCAAAGGACAGGGGGGTTAACTGGAAACACCATATATTTT. This codes for CASSQRTGGLTGNTIYF.

V usage is TRBV18 and J usage is TRBJ1-5; D is perhaps TRBD1 (5 bases). CDR1 is KGHSH, CDR2 LQKENI, per germline. The CDR3 runs 14 residues. Trimming took 5 bases from V and 5 from J, leaving 13 bases between them. This chain's CDR3 is CASSKGGADQPQHF. CDR3 DNA sequence: TGTGCCAGCTCAAAGGGCGGGGCCGATCAGCCCCAGCATTTT.

CDR3 in DNA: TGTGCCAGCAGCAGCCGTCGACAGGCCCAGGGGTATGGCTACACCTTC. Translated: CASSSRRQAQGYGYTF. V gene TRBV27 combines with J gene TRBJ1-2; tentatively, D is TRBD1 (6 bases). Trimming removed 6 bases from V and 5 bases from J, with 22 bases in between. Germline CDR1 reads MNHEY; CDR2 reads SMNVEV (reference sequence). The CDR3 sequence is 16 residues long.

The gene calls are TRBV7-3 and TRBJ2-7; no firm D call. Trimming removed 0 bases at V and 0 bases at J, with 12 bases between. The length of the CDR3 is 16 residues. Germline V CDR1 and CDR2: SGHTA, FQGTGA. Here the CDR3 DNA reads TGTGCCAGCAGCTTAACGGGCGATCACCTCTCCTACGAGCAGTACGTC. As protein: CASSLTGDHLSYEQYV.

V gene TRBV2 combines with J gene TRBJ1-2; 10 bases line up with TRBD1. The CDR3 totals 13 residues. CDR1 is SNHLY and CDR2 is FYNNEI in the germline V gene. V trimming: 7 bases; J trimming: 6 bases; junction bases outside the gene matches: 5. CDR3 nucleotides: TGTGCCAGCACCGGACAGGGGGGAGATGGCTACACCTTC. The encoded protein is CASTGQGGDGYTF.

A few counts support this clone. V gene TRBV7-2 combines with J gene TRBJ1-5, with D perhaps TRBD1 (6 bases). Deletions cut 6 bases from V and 2 bases from J, with 14 bases between. Germline CDR1 SGHTA, CDR2 FQGNSA. The CDR3 runs 15 residues. CDR3 region: CASSPGGARNQPQHF. CDR3 in DNA: TGTGCCAGCAGTCCCGGGGGGGCCCGCAATCAGCCCCAGCATTTT.

This rearrangement joins TRBV19 to TRBJ2-2; D possibly corresponds to TRBD2 (6 bases). The CDR3 has 15 residues. The V gene's germline CDR1 is LNHDA and CDR2 SQIVND (reference sequence). The germline V and J ends were trimmed by 5 bases and 7 bases, with 17 bases remaining between them. CDR3 region: CASSPWVSGSGELFF. The CDR3 DNA reads TGTGCCAGTAGTCCCTGGGTTAGCGGCAGCGGGGAGCTGTTTTTT.

This clone was observed once. V usage is TRBV27 and J usage is TRBJ2-2; TRBD2 aligns across 9 bases. The CDR3 is made up of 16 amino acids. Germline V gene data show CDR1 as MNHEY and CDR2 as SMNVEV (reference sequence). Unmatched junction bases numbered 2, after V lost 2 bases and J lost 1 base. Written as DNA, the CDR3 is TGTGCCAGCAGTTTAATGACTAGCGGGAACACCGGGGAGCTGTTTTTT. This translates into CASSLMTSGNTGELFF.

The chain carries TRBV7-8 and TRBJ2-2; TRBD1 matches at 9 bases. The V gene's germline CDR1 is SGHVS and CDR2 FQNEAQ. The J segment lost 8 bases and the V segment lost 5 bases, leaving 9 bases of the junction unmatched. The length of the CDR3 is 15 residues. The CDR3 nucleotides are TGTGCCAGCAGCCCCTGGACAGGGGCACTTGGGGAGCTGTTTTTT. This translates into CASSPWTGALGELFF.

This sequence joins TRBV24-1 and TRBJ1-5; 8 bases are a match to TRBD1. The CDR3 spans 14 residues. V gave up 3 bases and J gave up 5 bases; unmatched junction bases: 2. Looked up from germline, CDR1 is KGHDR and CDR2 is SFDVKD. CDR3 residues: CATSDGQGHQPQHF. Written as DNA, the CDR3 is TGTGCCACCAGTGATGGACAGGGTCATCAGCCCCAGCATTTT.

The chain joins TRBV29-1 to TRBJ1-1, with a weak D call TRBD1 (5 bases). In germline, CDR1 is SQVTM, CDR2 ANQGSEA. The CDR3 is 15 residues long. The V and J ends lost 5 bases and 2 bases respectively, with 18 bases between them. The CDR3 nucleotides are TGCAGCGTTAGATTAGGGGCCATTCCTAACACTGAAGCTTTCTTT. It codes for CSVRLGAIPNTEAFF.

Only one count was recorded for this clone. This rearrangement joins TRBV18 to TRBJ2-3; the match to TRBD2 covers 16 bases. V was pared by 4 bases and J by 5 bases, with 3 bases of the junction left unmatched. CDR3 size: 16 residues. Germline CDR1 KGHSH, CDR2 LQKENI. CDR3 residues: CASSLGTSGRGDTQYF. CDR3 coding DNA: TGTGCCAGCTCACTCGGGACTAGCGGGAGGGGAGATACGCAGTATTTT.

This CDR3 reads CSVTTRSGSTDTQYF. The DNA of the CDR3 is TGCAGCGTCACCACTAGGAGCGGGAGCACAGATACGCAGTATTTT. This chain joins TRBV29-1 and TRBJ2-3; TRBD2 might be the D (6 bases). The CDR3 is 15 amino acids. Trimming took off 6 bases at V and 0 bases at J, with 16 bases between the two ends. The germline CDR1 and CDR2 sequences are SQVTM and ANQGSEA.

J is TRBJ2-1 and V is TRBV15; 7 bases fit TRBD2. The CDR3 covers 15 residues. Looked up from germline, CDR1 is LNHNV and CDR2 is YYDKDF (reference sequence). With 1 base clipped from V and 5 bases from J, the junction kept 5 bases outside the gene matches. CDR3 in DNA: TGTGCCACCAGCAGAGGCGGGAGCGGTAACAATGAGCAGTTCTTC. Amino acid sequence: CATSRGGSGNNEQFF.

The V call is TRBV19, the J call TRBJ1-1, with 10 bases fitting TRBD1. V was pared by 4 bases and J by 4 bases, with 3 bases of the junction left unmatched. The CDR3 runs to 14 residues. From germline, CDR1 is LNHDA and CDR2 SQIVND (reference sequence). The CDR3 coding sequence is TGTGCCAGTAGTAGGACAGGGGGAATCACTGAAGCTTTCTTT. It is translated as CASSRTGGITEAFF.

This clone was picked up one time. The CDR3 bases are TGTGCCAGCAGTTTTGCAGGGGGCGGAAAACTGTTTTTT. Protein: CASSFAGGGKLFF. The gene calls are TRBV12-3 or TRBV12-4 and TRBJ1-4; 8 bases align to TRBD1. The V gene end was trimmed by 3 bases and the J gene end by 10 bases; junction bases not matched to a gene: 4. The length of the CDR3 is 13 residues.

The chain joins TRBV7-2 to TRBJ1-5; unclear D gene. The V gene lost 4 bases and the J gene lost 5 bases, with 9 bases spanning the gap. CDR3 length: 13 residues. Germline V gene data show CDR1 as SGHTA and CDR2 as FQGNSA. CDR3 sequence: CASSSTIHQPQHF. CDR3 nucleotide sequence: TGTGCCAGCAGCTCAACAATTCATCAGCCCCAGCATTTT.

In the case of this clone: The identical CDR3 is also encoded by other nucleotide sequences in the sample. V and J are TRBV18 and TRBJ1-1, with D unclear. V was cut by 3 bases and J by 1 base, with 6 bases left in between. Germline loops: CDR1 KGHSH, CDR2 LQKENI. The CDR3 consists of 13 residues. This CDR3 reads CASSPSENTEAFF. CDR3 DNA: TGTGCCAGCTCACCTAGCGAGAACACTGAAGCTTTCTTT.

The rearrangement joins TRBV9 to TRBJ2-3, with 7 bases lining up with TRBD2. The CDR3 totals 17 residues. From germline, CDR1 is SGDLS and CDR2 YYNGEE. With 0 bases clipped from V and 8 bases from J, the junction kept 15 bases outside the gene matches. The CDR3 loop reads CASSVGAGDQPSVTQYF. CDR3 nucleotides: TGTGCCAGCAGCGTAGGGGCGGGAGACCAACCATCAGTTACGCAGTATTTT.

The chain recombines TRBV2 with TRBJ1-1, with TRBD1 as a possible D gene (6 bases). Germline CDR1 is SNHLY and CDR2 is FYNNEI. V lost 8 bases, J lost 7 bases, and 14 bases lay in between. The CDR3 has 12 residues. The CDR3 DNA reads TGTGCCAGCCGGCGAACGGACAGTGAAGCTTTCTTT. Protein product: CASRRTDSEAFF.